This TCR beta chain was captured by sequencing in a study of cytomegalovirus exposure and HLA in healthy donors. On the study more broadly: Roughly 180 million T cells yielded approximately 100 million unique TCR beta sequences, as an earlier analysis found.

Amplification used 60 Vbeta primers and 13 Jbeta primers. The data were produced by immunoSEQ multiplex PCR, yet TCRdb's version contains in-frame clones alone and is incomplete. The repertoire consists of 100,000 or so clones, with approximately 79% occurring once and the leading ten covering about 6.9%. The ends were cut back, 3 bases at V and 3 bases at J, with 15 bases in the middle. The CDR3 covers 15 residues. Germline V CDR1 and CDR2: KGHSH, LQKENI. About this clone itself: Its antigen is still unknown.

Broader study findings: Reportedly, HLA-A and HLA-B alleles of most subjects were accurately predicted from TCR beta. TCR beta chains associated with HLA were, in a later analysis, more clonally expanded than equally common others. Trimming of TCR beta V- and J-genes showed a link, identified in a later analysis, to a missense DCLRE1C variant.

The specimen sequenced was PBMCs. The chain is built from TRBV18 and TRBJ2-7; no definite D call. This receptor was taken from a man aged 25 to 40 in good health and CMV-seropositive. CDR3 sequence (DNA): TGTGCCAGCTCACCCGTGCAACAGTTAGACTACGAGCAGTACTTC. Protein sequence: CASSPVQQLDYEQYF.